These 4 T cell receptor beta chains came from one sample sequenced in a study of beta chain features in type 1 diabetes. General study findings and limits: Patients with Type 1 diabetes showed moderately but significantly shorter TCRB CDR3s in all four CD4+ subsets.

Their cognate antigens are unknown. Reverse transcribing all isolated RNA meant expressed TCRB transcripts were sequenced. Only in-frame clones appear in the TCRdb table, and some are missing; sequencing was by immunoSEQ multiplex PCR. The sample includes hundreds of thousands of clones, about 15% of them seen just once. What was sequenced was naive CD4+ T cells from blood. These receptors were obtained from a man aged 18 to 29 with type 1 diabetes.

V is TRBV30 and J is TRBJ2-7; no firm D call. V was trimmed by 0 bases and J by 4 bases, leaving 10 bases between them. CDR1 GTSNPN and CDR2 SVGIG come from the germline V gene (reference sequence). CDR3 size: 13 residues. In nucleotides, the CDR3 is TGTGCCTGGAGTGTCCGACTGGAATACGAGCAGTACTTC. Protein: CAWSVRLEYEQYF.

The CDR3 protein is CASSVGPDYNEQFF. DNA for the CDR3: TGTGCCAGCAGCGTAGGGCCAGACTACAATGAGCAGTTCTTC. The chain uses TRBV9 and TRBJ2-1, with no clear D. Germline V gene data show CDR1 as SGDLS and CDR2 as YYNGEE. Trimming took off 0 bases at V and 3 bases at J, with 7 bases between the two ends. This CDR3 region has 14 residues. The full variable domain, rest sourced from reference TRBV9 and TRBJ2-1, is DSGVTQTPKHLITATGQRVTLRCSPRSGDLSVYWYQQSLDQGLQFLIQYYNGEERAKGNILERFSAQQFPDLHSELNLSSLELGDSALYFCASSVGPDYNEQFFGPGTRLTVL.

The chain carries TRBV2 and TRBJ2-3; D may be TRBD1 (5 bases). Germline CDR1 and CDR2: SNHLY and FYNNEI. The CDR3 totals 15 residues. V was shortened by 6 bases and J by 0 bases, with 13 bases between the two germline ends. CDR3 in amino acids: CASSVDSSSTDTQYF. DNA for the CDR3: TGTGCCAGCAGCGTCGACAGTTCTAGCACAGATACGCAGTATTTT.

With regard to this clone: Other DNA sequences within the sample encode an identical CDR3. This chain joins TRBV5-1 and TRBJ2-2; D may be TRBD2 (6 bases). This CDR3 is built from 15 residues. The germline V and J ends were trimmed by 2 bases and 1 base, with 9 bases remaining between them. Looked up from germline, CDR1 is SGHRS and CDR2 is YFSETQ. CDR3 sequence reads: CASSLAGGNTGELFF. The CDR3 DNA reads TGCGCCAGCAGCTTAGCCGGGGGGAACACCGGGGAGCTGTTTTTT.